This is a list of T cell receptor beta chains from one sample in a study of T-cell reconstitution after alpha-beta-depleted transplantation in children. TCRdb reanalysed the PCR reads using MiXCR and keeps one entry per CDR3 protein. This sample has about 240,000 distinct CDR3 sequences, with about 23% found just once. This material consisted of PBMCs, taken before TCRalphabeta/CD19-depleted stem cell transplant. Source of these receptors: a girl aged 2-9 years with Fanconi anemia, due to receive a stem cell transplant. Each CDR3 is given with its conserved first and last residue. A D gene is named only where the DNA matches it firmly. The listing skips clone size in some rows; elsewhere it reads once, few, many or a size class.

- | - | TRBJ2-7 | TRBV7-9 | TGTGCCAGCAGCTTAGATTTGGGTTTTTACGAGCAGTACTTC | CASSLDLGFYEQYF
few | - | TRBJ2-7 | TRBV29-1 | TGCAGCGCCCGCGCAGGGGACTACGAGCAGTACTTC | CSARAGDYEQYF
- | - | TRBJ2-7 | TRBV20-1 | TGCAGTGCTAGAGAAAGCGACAACTACGAGCAGTACTTC | CSARESDNYEQYF
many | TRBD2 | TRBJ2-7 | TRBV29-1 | TGCAGCGGAGCGGGAGTAATGATGGGAGAGCAGTACTTC | CSGAGVMMGEQYF
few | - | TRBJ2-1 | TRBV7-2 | TGTGCCAGCAGCTTAGCGGTTAATTTTGACTCCTACAATGAGCAGTTCTTC | CASSLAVNFDSYNEQFF
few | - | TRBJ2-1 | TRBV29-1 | TGCAGCGTTGGTCCGCCAGGGTCCCATGAGCAGTTCTTC | CSVGPPGSHEQFF
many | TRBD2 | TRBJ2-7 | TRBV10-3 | TGTGCCATCAGTGAGTTTGTAGCGGGAGGCGGCGAGCAGTACTTC | CAISEFVAGGGEQYF
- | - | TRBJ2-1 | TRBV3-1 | TGTACCAGCCAAACCCGGGGGACACCCCAGGGTAGCTCCTACAATGAGCAGTTCTTC | CTSQTRGTPQGSSYNEQFF
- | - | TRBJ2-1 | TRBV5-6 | TGTGCCAGCAGCTTGGAGGGGGGAGCCTACAATGAGCAGTTCTTC | CASSLEGGAYNEQFF
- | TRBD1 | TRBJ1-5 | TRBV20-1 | TGCAGTGCTAGGGGCCAGGGGGCTGGTCAGCCCCAGCATTTT | CSARGQGAGQPQHF
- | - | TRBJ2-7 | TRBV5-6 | TGTGCCAGCAGCTTACTGGAATACGAGCAGTACTTC | CASSLLEYEQYF
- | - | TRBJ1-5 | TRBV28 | TGTGCCAGCAGTTTATGGGGCTTAGGGGAGCCCCAGCATTTT | CASSLWGLGEPQHF
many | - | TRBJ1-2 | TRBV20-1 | TGCAGTGCTAGAGAAGCGTCAGGGGAAGCCTATGGCTACACCTTC | CSAREASGEAYGYTF
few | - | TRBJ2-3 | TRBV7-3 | TGTGCCAGCAGTCCTAGCCGCTTAAGGGCGGATACGCAGTATTTT | CASSPSRLRADTQYF
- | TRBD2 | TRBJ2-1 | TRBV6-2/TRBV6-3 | TGTGCCAGCAGTTACTCGGAGGCTAGCGGGGGTTACAATGAGCAGTTCTTC | CASSYSEASGGYNEQFF
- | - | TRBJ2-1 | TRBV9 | TGTGCCAGCAGCGTTTGGGAGACGACTTACAATGAGCAGTTCTTC | CASSVWETTYNEQFF
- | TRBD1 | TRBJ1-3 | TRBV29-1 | TGCAGCGTTCGGACAGGTTCTCAAAGTAACACCATATATTTT | CSVRTGSQSNTIYF
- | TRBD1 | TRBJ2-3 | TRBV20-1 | TGCAGTGCGATCGGACAGGCTCAGGGGTATTTT | CSAIGQAQGYF
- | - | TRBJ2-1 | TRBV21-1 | TGTGCCAGCAGCAAATCCCCGAGGGTCCCAGGGGGCAATGAGCAGTTCTTC | CASSKSPRVPGGNEQFF
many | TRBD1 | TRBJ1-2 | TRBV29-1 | TGCAGCGTGGGGGGACAGCCCTATGGCTACACCTTC | CSVGGQPYGYTF
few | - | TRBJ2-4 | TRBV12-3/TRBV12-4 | TGTGCCAGACCGGGACTAGCCAAAAACATTCAGTACTTC | CARPGLAKNIQYF
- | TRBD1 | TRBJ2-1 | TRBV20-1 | TGCAGTGCACAGGGACAGGGCGGGGGTGAGCAGTTCTTC | CSAQGQGGGEQFF
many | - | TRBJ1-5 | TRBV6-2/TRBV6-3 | TGTGCCAGCAGTTATCTCCTCGACATTTATAGCAATCAGCCCCAGCATTTT | CASSYLLDIYSNQPQHF
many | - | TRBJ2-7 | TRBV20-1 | TGCAGTGCTAGAGTAGGGATTCTCTCCTACGAGCAGTACTTC | CSARVGILSYEQYF
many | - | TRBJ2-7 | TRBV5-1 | TGCGCCAGCAGCTTGGAGGGAGGAGGCTTCTACGAGCAGTACTTC | CASSLEGGGFYEQYF
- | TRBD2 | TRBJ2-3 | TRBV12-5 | TGTGCCTCCAGCCCGCAGGCCGGGACTAGCGGTAAAGATACGCAGTATTTT | CASSPQAGTSGKDTQYF
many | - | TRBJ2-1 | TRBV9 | TGTGCCAGCAGCGTAGCAGGGTCCCCCTACAATGAGCAGTTCTTC | CASSVAGSPYNEQFF
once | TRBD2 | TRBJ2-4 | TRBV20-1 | TGCAGTGCTAGAGATGGGGGGGGCAAAAACATTCAGTACTTC | CSARDGGGKNIQYF
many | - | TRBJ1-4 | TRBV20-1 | TGCAGTGCTAGTAGACAGATCAATAATGAAAAACTGTTTTTT | CSASRQINNEKLFF
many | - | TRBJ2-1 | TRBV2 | TGTGCCAGCAGCCGGGGGCGGCAGTTTGAGCAGTTCTTC | CASSRGRQFEQFF
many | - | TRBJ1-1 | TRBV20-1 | TGCAGTGCCATGACAGATAGGATCATGTACACTGAAGCTTTCTTT | CSAMTDRIMYTEAFF
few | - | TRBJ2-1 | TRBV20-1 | TGCAGTGCCCTAAAGGGGCTAGATGGCGAGCAGTTCTTC | CSALKGLDGEQFF
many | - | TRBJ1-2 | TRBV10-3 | TGTGCCATCGTCTCCGGACACGGCTACACCTTC | CAIVSGHGYTF
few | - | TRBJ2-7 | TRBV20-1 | TGCAGTGCTAGAGATACCTCCTCTTCCTACGAGCAGTACTTC | CSARDTSSSYEQYF
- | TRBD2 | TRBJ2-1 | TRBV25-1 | TGTGCCAGCAGCAAGGCTAGCGGGGCCTACAATGAGCAGTTCTTC | CASSKASGAYNEQFF
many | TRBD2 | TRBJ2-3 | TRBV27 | TGTGCCAGCAGAGAAATAGCGGGAGGGCCAGATACGCAGTATTTT | CASREIAGGPDTQYF
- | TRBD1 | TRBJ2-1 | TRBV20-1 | TGCAGTGCTAGGGACAGGGGTTGGAATGAGCAGTTCTTC | CSARDRGWNEQFF
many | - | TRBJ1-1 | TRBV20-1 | TGCAGTGCTAGAGATTTAGGGATGAGCACTGAAGCTTTCTTT | CSARDLGMSTEAFF
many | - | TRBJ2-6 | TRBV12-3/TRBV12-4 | TGTGCCAGCAGTTTTGGAGGCTCTGGGGCCAACGTCCTGACTTTC | CASSFGGSGANVLTF
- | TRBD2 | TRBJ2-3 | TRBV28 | TGTGCCAGCAGCCGGACTAGCGTTGCAGATACGCAGTATTTT | CASSRTSVADTQYF